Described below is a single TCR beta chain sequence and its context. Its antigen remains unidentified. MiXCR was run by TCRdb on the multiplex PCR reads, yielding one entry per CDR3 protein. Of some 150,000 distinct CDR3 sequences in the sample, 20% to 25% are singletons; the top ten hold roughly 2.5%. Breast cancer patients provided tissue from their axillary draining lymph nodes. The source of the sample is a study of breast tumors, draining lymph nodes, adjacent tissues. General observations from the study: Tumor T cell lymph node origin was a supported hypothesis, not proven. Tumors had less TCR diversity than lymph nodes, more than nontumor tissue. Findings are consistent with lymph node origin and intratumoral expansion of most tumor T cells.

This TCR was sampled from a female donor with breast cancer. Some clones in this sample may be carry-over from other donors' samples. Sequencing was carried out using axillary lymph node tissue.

DNA of the CDR3: TGTGCCAGCAGTCCTACCCAAGGGGGGAGGTCCCAAGAGACCCAGTACTTC. Its protein product is CASSPTQGGRSQETQYF. The chain has TRBV12-3 or TRBV12-4 and TRBJ2-5; D may be TRBD1 or TRBD2 (6 bases each). The CDR3 runs to 17 residues. V was pared by 5 bases and J by 1 base, with 20 bases between.